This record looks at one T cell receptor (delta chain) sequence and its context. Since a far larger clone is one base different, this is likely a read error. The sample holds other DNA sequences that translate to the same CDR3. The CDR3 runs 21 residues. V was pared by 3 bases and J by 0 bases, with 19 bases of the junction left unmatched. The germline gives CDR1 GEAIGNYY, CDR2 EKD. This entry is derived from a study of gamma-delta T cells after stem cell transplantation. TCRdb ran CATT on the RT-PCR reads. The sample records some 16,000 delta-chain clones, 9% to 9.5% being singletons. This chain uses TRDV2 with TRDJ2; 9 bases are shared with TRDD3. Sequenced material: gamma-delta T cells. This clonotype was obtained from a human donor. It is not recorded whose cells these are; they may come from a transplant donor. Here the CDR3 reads CACDPVRILGDRGALTAQLFF. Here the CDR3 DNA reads TGTGCCTGTGACCCGGTGCGGATCTTGGGGGATAGGGGCGCTTTGACAGCACAACTCTTCTTT.